This TCR beta chain was captured by sequencing in a study of cytomegalovirus exposure and HLA in healthy donors. The V and J ends lost 1 base and 5 bases, in that order; junction bases with no gene match: 2. Germline CDR1 and CDR2: GTSNPN and SVGIG (reference sequence). CDR3 length: 14 residues. This PCR relied on a set of 60 Vbeta primers and 13 Jbeta primers. The repertoire was sequenced with immunoSEQ multiplex PCR; TCRdb's copy has only in-frame clones and lacks some. The sample shows approximately 150,000 clones, 84% of them seen only once. The V and J genes are TRBV30 and TRBJ2-2; 9 bases match TRBD2. The receptor was derived from a man aged 18 to 35 in good health and CMV-seronegative. Sequencing used PBMCs. The CDR3 DNA reads TGTGCCTGGAGTGATAGCGGGAGTACCGGGGAGCTGTTTTTT. Translation: CAWSDSGSTGELFF.